These T cell receptor beta chains were read from a single sample in a study of T-cell reconstitution after alpha-beta-depleted transplantation in children. TCRdb ran MiXCR on the PCR reads and lists one entry per CDR3 protein. This table has approximately 640,000 distinct CDR3 sequences, 15% to 20% appearing once. The material was PBMCs from the stem cell graft donor, obtained from the stem cell graft. These receptors all come from a human donor who donated a stem cell graft to a child with acute myeloid leukemia. The CDR3 runs from the conserved cysteine through the conserved F or W. Fields, in order: D gene, J gene, clone size, V gene, CDR3 DNA, CDR3 protein. A D gene is named only where the DNA matches it firmly. Not every row has a clone size; where given, it reads once, few, many or a size class.

d_call: -
j_call: TRBJ1-1
clone_size: -
v_call: TRBV20-1
cdr3_nt: TGCAGTGCTGGGGACGGTTTGAACACTGAAGCTTTCTTT
cdr3_aa: CSAGDGLNTEAFF

d_call: -
j_call: TRBJ1-1
clone_size: many
v_call: TRBV12-3/TRBV12-4
cdr3_nt: TGTGCCAGCAGACCTAACAGTGTGCCGGCTTTCTTT
cdr3_aa: CASRPNSVPAFF

d_call: -
j_call: TRBJ1-1
clone_size: many
v_call: TRBV7-9
cdr3_nt: TGTGCCAGCAGCTTAGAAGACTTCACTGAAGCTTTCTTT
cdr3_aa: CASSLEDFTEAFF

d_call: TRBD2
j_call: TRBJ2-3
clone_size: many
v_call: TRBV20-1
cdr3_nt: TGCAGTGCTGCAACTAGCGGGGGGTTAGATACGCAGTATTTT
cdr3_aa: CSAATSGGLDTQYF

d_call: -
j_call: TRBJ1-2
clone_size: many
v_call: TRBV20-1
cdr3_nt: TGCAGTGCCTACGACACCTATGGCTACACCTTC
cdr3_aa: CSAYDTYGYTF

d_call: -
j_call: TRBJ2-7
clone_size: few
v_call: TRBV20-1
cdr3_nt: TGCAGTGCTCCCAAAGGGGGCTCCTACGAGCAGTACTTC
cdr3_aa: CSAPKGGSYEQYF

d_call: -
j_call: TRBJ1-1
clone_size: -
v_call: TRBV2
cdr3_nt: TGTGCCAGCTTCCTGTGGGACGGTGAAGCTTTCTTT
cdr3_aa: CASFLWDGEAFF

d_call: -
j_call: TRBJ2-7
clone_size: few
v_call: TRBV20-1
cdr3_nt: TGCAGTGCTGCAGGACCAACCTACGAGCAGTACTTC
cdr3_aa: CSAAGPTYEQYF

d_call: -
j_call: TRBJ2-5
clone_size: many
v_call: TRBV15
cdr3_nt: TGTGCCACCAGCAGAGGTGGAGGAGAAGAGACCCAGTACTTC
cdr3_aa: CATSRGGGEETQYF

d_call: -
j_call: TRBJ1-2
clone_size: many
v_call: TRBV5-5
cdr3_nt: TGTGCCAGCAGCTTGGAAGTGTGGGAAAGTGGCTACACCTTC
cdr3_aa: CASSLEVWESGYTF

d_call: -
j_call: TRBJ2-1
clone_size: -
v_call: TRBV20-1
cdr3_nt: TGCAGTGCCCCCCAAAGGGGCTCAACCTACAATGAGCAGTTCTTC
cdr3_aa: CSAPQRGSTYNEQFF

d_call: -
j_call: TRBJ1-1
clone_size: few
v_call: TRBV12-3/TRBV12-4
cdr3_nt: TGTGCCAGCAGGCGACAGGAGAACACTGAAGCTTTCTTT
cdr3_aa: CASRRQENTEAFF

d_call: TRBD1
j_call: TRBJ1-6
clone_size: few
v_call: TRBV5-1
cdr3_nt: TGCGCCAGCAGCTCGGGACAGGGACGATCACCCCTCCACTTT
cdr3_aa: CASSSGQGRSPLHF

d_call: -
j_call: TRBJ1-1
clone_size: many
v_call: TRBV29-1
cdr3_nt: TGCAGCGTTGAGTTGGGGACAAACACTGAAGCTTTCTTT
cdr3_aa: CSVELGTNTEAFF

d_call: -
j_call: TRBJ1-6
clone_size: many
v_call: TRBV6-4
cdr3_nt: TGTGCCAGCAGTGCACAGGGATATGGATCACCCCTCCACTTT
cdr3_aa: CASSAQGYGSPLHF

d_call: TRBD2
j_call: TRBJ2-1
clone_size: many
v_call: TRBV20-1
cdr3_nt: TGCAGTGCTAGGGTGTCCCTAGCGGGGGCCAATGAGCAGTTCTTC
cdr3_aa: CSARVSLAGANEQFF

d_call: TRBD2
j_call: TRBJ2-1
clone_size: few
v_call: TRBV9
cdr3_nt: TGTGCCAGCAGCGTAGCTGGGGTAGCGGGGATTGAGCAGTTCTTC
cdr3_aa: CASSVAGVAGIEQFF

d_call: -
j_call: TRBJ2-4
clone_size: few
v_call: TRBV13
cdr3_nt: TGTGCCAGCAGCTCCCGGGAAACCAAAAACATTCAGTACTTC
cdr3_aa: CASSSRETKNIQYF